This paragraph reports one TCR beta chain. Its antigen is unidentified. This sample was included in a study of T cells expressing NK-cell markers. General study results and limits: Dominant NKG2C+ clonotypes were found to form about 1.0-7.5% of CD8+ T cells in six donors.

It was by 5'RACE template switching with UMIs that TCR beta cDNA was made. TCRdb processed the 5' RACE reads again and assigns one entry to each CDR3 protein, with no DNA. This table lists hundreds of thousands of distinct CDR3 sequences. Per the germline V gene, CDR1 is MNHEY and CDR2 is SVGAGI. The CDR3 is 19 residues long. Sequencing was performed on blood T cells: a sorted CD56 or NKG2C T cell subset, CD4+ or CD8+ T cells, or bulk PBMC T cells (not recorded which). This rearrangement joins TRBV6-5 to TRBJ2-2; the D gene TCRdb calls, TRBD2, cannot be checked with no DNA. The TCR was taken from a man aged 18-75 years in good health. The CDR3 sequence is CASSYTRTSGGLNTGELFF.